A single sample gave rise to the 22 T cell receptor beta chains below, sequenced in a study of CXCR3-negative and CXCR3-positive naive CD8 T cells. Via 5' RACE with UMI labels, TRB cDNA libraries were prepared. TCRdb reprocessed the 5' RACE reads, with one entry per CDR3 protein and no DNA. The sample's table shows 90,000 to 95,000 distinct CDR3 sequences. Sequenced input: naive CXCR3- CD8+ T cells from blood. The sample's subset: CD45RO-CCR7+CD27+CD95- naive CD8+ T cells lacking CXCR3 (TNR3-). Every receptor here comes from a human donor in good health. Some clones in this sample may be carry-over from other donors' samples.

The rearrangement links TRBV29-1 to TRBJ2-1; the TCRdb call, TRBD2, lacks DNA for checking. CDR1 and CDR2 (germline): SQVTM, ANQGSEA. The CDR3 is 13 amino acids. CDR3 loop: CSVAFLAGNEQFF.

The chain links TRBV28 to TRBJ1-2; the TCRdb D gene call, TRBD1, has no DNA to confirm it. The V gene's germline CDR1 is MDHEN and CDR2 SYDVKM. The CDR3 has 18 residues. The CDR3 reads CASSPLGQVTGSGYGYTF.

The CDR3 protein is CASSHRTFPTYEQYF. The rearrangement links TRBV6-2 or TRBV6-3 to TRBJ2-7; TCRdb designates TRBD1, a call that cannot be tested without DNA. The CDR3 sequence is 15 residues long. The germline V gene has CDR1 MNHEY and CDR2 SVGEGT.

The chain joins TRBV11-2 to TRBJ1-2; the D gene TCRdb calls, TRBD1, cannot be checked with no DNA. The germline V gene encodes CDR1 SGHAT and CDR2 FQNNGV. The CDR3 sequence is 14 residues long. The CDR3 loop reads CASSLGGDYYGYTF.

The CDR3 protein is CASSTTAMVYEKLFF. The rearrangement links TRBV6-2 or TRBV6-3 to TRBJ1-4; no DNA is available, so the TRBD1 call from TCRdb remains unchecked. From germline, CDR1 is MNHEY and CDR2 SVGEGT. This CDR3 has 15 residues.

The CDR3 region is CASSLAVTGYEQYF. The chain combines TRBV7-8 with TRBJ2-7. The CDR3 runs 14 residues. CDR1 is SGHVS, CDR2 FQNEAQ, per germline.

The chain employs TRBV6-2 or TRBV6-3 and TRBJ1-5; the TCRdb D gene call, TRBD1, has no DNA to confirm it. This CDR3 has 14 residues. Germline assignment: CDR1 MNHEY and CDR2 SVGEGT. This chain's CDR3 is CATSGQGFNQPQHF.

V usage is TRBV29-1 and J usage is TRBJ2-7; the TCRdb D gene call, TRBD1, has no DNA to confirm it. The CDR3 sequence is 16 residues long. CDR1 and CDR2 (germline): SQVTM, ANQGSEA. CDR3 loop: CSVITPIPNGAYQQHF.

J is TRBJ2-7 and V is TRBV28; TCRdb proposes TRBD1, but this gene call is untestable without DNA. The CDR3 runs 14 residues. CDR1 is MDHEN and CDR2 is SYDVKM in the germline V gene. The CDR3 sequence: CASSRKGYSYEQYF.

The gene calls are TRBV28 and TRBJ2-7. In germline, CDR1 is MDHEN, CDR2 SYDVKM. The CDR3 loop spans 14 amino acids. CDR3 region: CASRRMAGSYEQYF.

V is TRBV5-5 and J is TRBJ2-7; TCRdb calls TRBD1, which cannot be checked without DNA. CDR1 is SGHKS and CDR2 is YYEKEE in the germline V gene (reference sequence). This CDR3 is built from 14 residues. Here the CDR3 reads CASSAGQTRYEQYF.

The CDR3 spells CSASYQFDVKNIQYF. The chain recombines TRBV20-1 with TRBJ2-4. The CDR3 is 15 amino acids. The V gene's germline CDR1 is DFQATT and CDR2 SNEGSKA (reference sequence).

The chain links TRBV28 to TRBJ2-1; the D gene TCRdb calls, TRBD1, cannot be checked with no DNA. The CDR3 contains 16 residues. Per germline, CDR1 MDHEN and CDR2 SYDVKM. The CDR3: CASSSLTGLITDEQFF.

This rearrangement joins TRBV28 to TRBJ2-1; TCRdb's D call of TRBD1 is untestable without DNA. This CDR3 comprises 14 residues. Germline loops: CDR1 MDHEN, CDR2 SYDVKM. The CDR3 protein is CASSSQTGVNEQFF.

This sequence joins TRBV7-2 and TRBJ2-7; TCRdb's assignment of TRBD2 cannot be checked, as there is no DNA. CDR3 length equals 15 residues. Germline CDR1 reads SGHTA; CDR2 reads FQGNSA. This CDR3 reads CASSLQAGGLYEQYF.

The V call is TRBV5-1, the J call TRBJ2-7; TCRdb calls TRBD2, which cannot be checked without DNA. Germline assignment: CDR1 SGHRS and CDR2 YFSETQ. This CDR3 contains 15 residues. CDR3: CASSLVGLVVGEQYF.

The chain links TRBV10-3 to TRBJ1-1. This CDR3 has 13 amino acids. Per the germline V gene, CDR1 is ENHRY and CDR2 is SYGVKD. This chain's CDR3 is CAISESMKTEAFF.

The chain links TRBV27 to TRBJ2-1; the TRBD1 assignment by TCRdb is unverifiable without DNA. This CDR3 has 14 residues. The germline CDR1 and CDR2 sequences are MNHEY and SMNVEV (reference sequence). The CDR3 reads CASSPAGGVTGQFF.

The genes are TRBV5-1 and TRBJ2-1; as DNA is missing, the TRBD2 call by TCRdb cannot be tested. Germline V gene lookup returns CDR1 SGHRS and CDR2 YFSETQ. The CDR3 consists of 15 residues. The CDR3 reads CASGLAGDYYNEQFF.

J is TRBJ1-3 and V is TRBV10-1; TCRdb names TRBD1, which stays unverified in the absence of DNA. This CDR3 contains 16 residues. Germline values: CDR1 WNHNN, CDR2 SYGVQD (reference sequence). The CDR3 sequence: CASIKKPRQGGNTIYF.

The chain couples TRBV28 to TRBJ2-1; TCRdb picks TRBD1, but there is no DNA to check that call. Looked up from germline, CDR1 is MDHEN and CDR2 is SYDVKM. The CDR3 is 14 amino acids. Here the CDR3 reads CASQGQGTYNEQFF.

The chain recombines TRBV29-1 with TRBJ1-1; TCRdb picks TRBD1, but there is no DNA to check that call. Germline V gene sequence: CDR1 SQVTM, CDR2 ANQGSEA. CDR3 size: 19 residues. This CDR3 reads CSVEDIVFGQGDWNTEAFF.